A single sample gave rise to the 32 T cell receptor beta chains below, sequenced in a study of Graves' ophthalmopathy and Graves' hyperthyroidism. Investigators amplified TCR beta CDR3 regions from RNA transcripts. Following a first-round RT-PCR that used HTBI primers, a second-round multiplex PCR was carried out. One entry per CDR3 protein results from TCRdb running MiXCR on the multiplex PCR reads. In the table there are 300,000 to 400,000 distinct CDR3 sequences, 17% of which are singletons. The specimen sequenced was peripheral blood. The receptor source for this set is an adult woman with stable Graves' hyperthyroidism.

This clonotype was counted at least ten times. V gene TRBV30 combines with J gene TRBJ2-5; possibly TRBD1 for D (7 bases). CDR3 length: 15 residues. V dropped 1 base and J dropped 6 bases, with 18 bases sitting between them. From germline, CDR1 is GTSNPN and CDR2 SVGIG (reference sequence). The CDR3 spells CAWSAPSTGRKTQYF. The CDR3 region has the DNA TGTGCCTGGAGTGCACCATCGACAGGGAGGAAGACCCAGTACTTC.

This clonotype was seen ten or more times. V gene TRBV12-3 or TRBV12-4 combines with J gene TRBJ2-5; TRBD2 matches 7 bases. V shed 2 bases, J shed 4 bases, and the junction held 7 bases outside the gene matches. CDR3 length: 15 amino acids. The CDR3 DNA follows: TGTGCCAGCAGTTTACGGACTAGTCCCCCAGAGACCCAGTACTTC. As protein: CASSLRTSPPETQYF.

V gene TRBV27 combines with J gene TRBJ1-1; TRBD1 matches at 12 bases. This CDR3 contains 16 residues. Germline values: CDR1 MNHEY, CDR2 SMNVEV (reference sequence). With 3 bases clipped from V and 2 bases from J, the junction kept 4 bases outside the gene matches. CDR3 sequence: CASSFGTGGRNTEAFF. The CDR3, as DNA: TGTGCCAGCAGTTTCGGGACAGGGGGCAGAAACACTGAAGCTTTCTTT.

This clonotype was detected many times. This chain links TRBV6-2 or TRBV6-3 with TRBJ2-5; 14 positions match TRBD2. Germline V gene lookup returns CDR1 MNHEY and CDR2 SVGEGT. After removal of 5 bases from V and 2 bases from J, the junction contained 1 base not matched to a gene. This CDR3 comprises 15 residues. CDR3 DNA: TGTGCCAGCAGTCGACTAGCGGGAGGGCAAGAGACCCAGTACTTC. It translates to CASSRLAGGQETQYF.

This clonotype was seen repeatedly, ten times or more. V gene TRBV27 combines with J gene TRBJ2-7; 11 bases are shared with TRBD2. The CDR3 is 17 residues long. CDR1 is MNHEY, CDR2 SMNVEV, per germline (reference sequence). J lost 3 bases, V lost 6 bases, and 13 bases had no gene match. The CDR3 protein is CASRPRQLAGDLYEQYF. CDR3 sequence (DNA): TGTGCCAGCAGACCCCGACAACTAGCGGGAGACCTCTACGAGCAGTACTTC.

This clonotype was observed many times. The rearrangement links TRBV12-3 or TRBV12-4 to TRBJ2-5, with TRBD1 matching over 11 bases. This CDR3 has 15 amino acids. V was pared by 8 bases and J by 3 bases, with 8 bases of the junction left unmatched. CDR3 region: CASSRGGQGEETQYF. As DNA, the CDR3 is TGTGCCAGCTCCCGAGGGGGACAGGGGGAAGAGACCCAGTACTTC.

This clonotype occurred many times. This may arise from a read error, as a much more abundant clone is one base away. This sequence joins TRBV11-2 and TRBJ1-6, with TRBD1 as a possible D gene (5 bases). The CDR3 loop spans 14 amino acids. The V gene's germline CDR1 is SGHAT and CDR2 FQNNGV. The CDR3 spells CAGSFGRGGSPLHF. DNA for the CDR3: TGTGCCGGCAGCTTTGGCCGCGGGGGTTCACCCCTCCACTTT.

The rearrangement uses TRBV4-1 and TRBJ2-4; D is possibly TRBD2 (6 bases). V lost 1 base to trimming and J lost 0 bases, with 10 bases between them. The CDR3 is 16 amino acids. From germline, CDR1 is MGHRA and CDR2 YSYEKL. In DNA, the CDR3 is TGCGCCAGCAGCCAAGTAGCGGCCATAGCCAAAAACATTCAGTACTTC. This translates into CASSQVAAIAKNIQYF.

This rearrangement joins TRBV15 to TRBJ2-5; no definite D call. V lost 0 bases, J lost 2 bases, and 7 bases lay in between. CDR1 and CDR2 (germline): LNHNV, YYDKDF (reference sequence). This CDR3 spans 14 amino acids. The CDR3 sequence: CATSREGGQETQYF. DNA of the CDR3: TGTGCCACCAGCAGAGAGGGTGGGCAAGAGACCCAGTACTTC.

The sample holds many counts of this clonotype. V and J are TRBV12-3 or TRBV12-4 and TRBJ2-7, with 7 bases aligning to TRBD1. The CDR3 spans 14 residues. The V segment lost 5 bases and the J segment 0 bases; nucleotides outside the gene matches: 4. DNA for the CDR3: TGTGCCAGCAGTCTCGGGACAGTCTCCTACGAGCAGTACTTC. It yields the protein CASSLGTVSYEQYF.

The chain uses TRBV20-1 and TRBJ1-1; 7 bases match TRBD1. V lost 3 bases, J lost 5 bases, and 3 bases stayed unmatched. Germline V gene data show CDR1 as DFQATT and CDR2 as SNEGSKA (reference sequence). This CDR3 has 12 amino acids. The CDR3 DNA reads TGCAGTGCTAGCCGACAGGGTACTGAAGCTTTCTTT. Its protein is CSASRQGTEAFF.

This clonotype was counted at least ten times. The CDR3 DNA reads as TGTGCCAGCAGTGTGAACAGGGGTTCCTACGAGCAGTACTTC. Its translation is CASSVNRGSYEQYF. The chain carries TRBV25-1 and TRBJ2-7; 7 bases fit TRBD1. This CDR3 has 14 residues. CDR1 MGHDK and CDR2 SYGVNS come from the germline V gene. The trim removed 4 bases at V and 1 base at J, leaving 4 bases unmatched.

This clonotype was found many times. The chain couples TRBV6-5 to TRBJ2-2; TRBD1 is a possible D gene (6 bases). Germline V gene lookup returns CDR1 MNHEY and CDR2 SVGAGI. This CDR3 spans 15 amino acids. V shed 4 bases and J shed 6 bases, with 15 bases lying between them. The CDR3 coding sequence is TGTGCCAGCAGTTCCTGGGCAGGGGACCCCGGGGAGCTGTTTTTT. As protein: CASSSWAGDPGELFF.

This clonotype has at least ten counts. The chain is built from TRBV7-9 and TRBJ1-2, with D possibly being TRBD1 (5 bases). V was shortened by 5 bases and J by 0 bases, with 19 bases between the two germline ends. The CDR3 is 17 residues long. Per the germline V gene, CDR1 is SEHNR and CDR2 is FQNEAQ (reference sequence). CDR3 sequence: CASSQPKTDQSNYGYTF. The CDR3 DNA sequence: TGTGCCAGCAGCCAGCCTAAGACAGACCAATCTAACTATGGCTACACCTTC.

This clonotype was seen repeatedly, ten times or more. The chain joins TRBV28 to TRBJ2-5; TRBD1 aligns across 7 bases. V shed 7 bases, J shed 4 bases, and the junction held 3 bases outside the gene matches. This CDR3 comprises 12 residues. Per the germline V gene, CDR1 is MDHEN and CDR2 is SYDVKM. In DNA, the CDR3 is TGTGCCAGCAATTCAGGGGGAGAGACCCAGTACTTC. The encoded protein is CASNSGGETQYF.

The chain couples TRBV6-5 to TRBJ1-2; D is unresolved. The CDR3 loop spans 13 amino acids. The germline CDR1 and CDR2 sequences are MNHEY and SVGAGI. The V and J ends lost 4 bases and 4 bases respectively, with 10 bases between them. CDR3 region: CASSFHGPYGYTF. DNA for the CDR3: TGTGCCAGCAGTTTTCATGGACCCTATGGCTACACCTTC.

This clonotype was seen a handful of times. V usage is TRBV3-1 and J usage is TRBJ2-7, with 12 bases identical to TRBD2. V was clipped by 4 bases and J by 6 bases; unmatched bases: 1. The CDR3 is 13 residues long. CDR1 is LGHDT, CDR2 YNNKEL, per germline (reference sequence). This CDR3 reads CASSPTSGGEQYF. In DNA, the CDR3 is TGTGCCAGCAGCCCGACTAGCGGGGGCGAGCAGTACTTC.

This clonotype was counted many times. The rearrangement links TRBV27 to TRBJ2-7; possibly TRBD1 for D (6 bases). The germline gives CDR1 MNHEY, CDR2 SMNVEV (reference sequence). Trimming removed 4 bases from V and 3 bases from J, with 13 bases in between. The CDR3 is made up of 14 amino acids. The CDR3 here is CASSSFRTDYEQYF. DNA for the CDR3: TGTGCCAGCAGTTCCTTTAGGACAGACTACGAGCAGTACTTC.

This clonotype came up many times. In nucleotides, the CDR3 is TGTGCCAGCAGTAAGCTAGGGCTAGCCAAAAACATTCAGTACTTC. It encodes CASSKLGLAKNIQYF. This rearrangement joins TRBV6-1 to TRBJ2-4, with unresolved D. V was clipped by 5 bases and J by 0 bases, with 11 bases between them. The CDR3 covers 15 residues. Germline V gene lookup returns CDR1 MNHNS and CDR2 SASEGT.

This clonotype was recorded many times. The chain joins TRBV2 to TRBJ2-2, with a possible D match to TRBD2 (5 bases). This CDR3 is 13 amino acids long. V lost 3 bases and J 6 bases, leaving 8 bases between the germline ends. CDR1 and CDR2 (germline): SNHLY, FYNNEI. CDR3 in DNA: TGTGCCAGCAGTGACGGAGGTTCCGGGGAGCTGTTTTTT. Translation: CASSDGGSGELFF. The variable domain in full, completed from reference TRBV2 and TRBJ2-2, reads EPEVTQTPSHQVTQMGQEVILRCVPISNHLYFYWYRQILGQKVEFLVSFYNNEISEKSEIFDDQFSVERPDGSNFTLKIRSTKLEDSAMYFCASSDGGSGELFFGEGSRLTVL.

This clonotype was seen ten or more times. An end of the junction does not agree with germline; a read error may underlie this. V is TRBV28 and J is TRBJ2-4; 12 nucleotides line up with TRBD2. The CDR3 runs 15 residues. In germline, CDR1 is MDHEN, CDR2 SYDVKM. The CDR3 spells CASSPPSGRENIKYF. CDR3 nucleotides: TGTGCCAGCAGTCCCCCTAGCGGGAGGGAAAACATTAAGTACTTC.

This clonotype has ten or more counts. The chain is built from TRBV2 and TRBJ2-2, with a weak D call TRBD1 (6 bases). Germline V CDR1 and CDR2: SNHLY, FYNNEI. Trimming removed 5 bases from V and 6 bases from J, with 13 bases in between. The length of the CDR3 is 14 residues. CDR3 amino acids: CASSYGTSSGELFF. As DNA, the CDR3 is TGTGCCAGCAGTTACGGGACATCTTCCGGGGAGCTGTTTTTT. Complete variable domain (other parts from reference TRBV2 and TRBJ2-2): EPEVTQTPSHQVTQMGQEVILRCVPISNHLYFYWYRQILGQKVEFLVSFYNNEISEKSEIFDDQFSVERPDGSNFTLKIRSTKLEDSAMYFCASSYGTSSGELFFGEGSRLTVL.

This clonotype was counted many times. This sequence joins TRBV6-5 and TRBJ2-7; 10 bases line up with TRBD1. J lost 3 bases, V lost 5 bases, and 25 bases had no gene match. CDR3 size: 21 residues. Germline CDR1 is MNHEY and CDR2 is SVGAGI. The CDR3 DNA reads TGTGCCAGCAGTCCTAAGTCCCGCGGGACAGGGGTTAAATTGGGACTCTACGAGCAGTACTTC. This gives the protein CASSPKSRGTGVKLGLYEQYF.

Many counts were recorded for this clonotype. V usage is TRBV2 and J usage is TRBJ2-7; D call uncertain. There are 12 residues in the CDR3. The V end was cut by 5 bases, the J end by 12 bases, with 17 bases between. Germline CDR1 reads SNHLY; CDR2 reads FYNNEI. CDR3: CASSRFESGGYF. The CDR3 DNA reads TGTGCCAGCAGTAGATTCGAGTCAGGCGGGTACTTC.

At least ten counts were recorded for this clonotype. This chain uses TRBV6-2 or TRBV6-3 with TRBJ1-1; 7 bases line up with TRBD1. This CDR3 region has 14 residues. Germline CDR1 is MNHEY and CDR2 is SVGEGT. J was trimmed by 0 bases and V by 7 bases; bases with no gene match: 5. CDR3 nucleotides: TGTGCCAGCAACCCACAGGGGATGAACACTGAAGCTTTCTTT. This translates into CASNPQGMNTEAFF.

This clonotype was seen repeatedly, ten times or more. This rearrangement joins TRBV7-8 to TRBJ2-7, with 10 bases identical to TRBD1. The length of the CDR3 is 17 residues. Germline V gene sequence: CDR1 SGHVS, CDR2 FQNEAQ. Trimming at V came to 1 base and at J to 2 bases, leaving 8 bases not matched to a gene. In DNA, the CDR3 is TGTGCCAGCAGCTTAGAAGGCGGGACAGGGGTCCCCTACGAGCAGTACTTC. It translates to CASSLEGGTGVPYEQYF.

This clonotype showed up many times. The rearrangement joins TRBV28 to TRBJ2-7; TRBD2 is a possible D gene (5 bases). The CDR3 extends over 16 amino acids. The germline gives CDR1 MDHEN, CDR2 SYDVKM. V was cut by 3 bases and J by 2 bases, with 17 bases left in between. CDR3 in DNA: TGTGCCAGCAGTTTCCGGGGAGCGGCGAGGGCCTACGAGCAGTACTTC. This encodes CASSFRGAARAYEQYF.

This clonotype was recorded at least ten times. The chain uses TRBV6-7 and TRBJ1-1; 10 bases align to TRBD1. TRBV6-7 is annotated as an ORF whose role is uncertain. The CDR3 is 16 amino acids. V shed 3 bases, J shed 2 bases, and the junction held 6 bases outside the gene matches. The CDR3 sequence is CASSYSGTGVNTEAFF. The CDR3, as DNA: TGTGCCAGCAGTTATTCCGGGACAGGGGTCAACACTGAAGCTTTCTTT.

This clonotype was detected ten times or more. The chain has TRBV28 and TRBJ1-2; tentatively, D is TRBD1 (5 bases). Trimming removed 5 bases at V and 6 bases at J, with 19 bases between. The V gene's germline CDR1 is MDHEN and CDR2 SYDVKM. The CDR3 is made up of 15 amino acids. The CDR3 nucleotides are TGTGCCAGCAGTCCAGGACATCTTGATTTCAATGGCTACACCTTC. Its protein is CASSPGHLDFNGYTF.

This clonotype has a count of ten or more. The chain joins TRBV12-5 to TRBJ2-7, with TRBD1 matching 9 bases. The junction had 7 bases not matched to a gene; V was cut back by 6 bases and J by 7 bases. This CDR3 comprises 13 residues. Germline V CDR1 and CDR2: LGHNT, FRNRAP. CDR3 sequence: CASGLDRGFEQYF. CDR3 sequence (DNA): TGTGCTAGTGGCCTCGACAGGGGGTTTGAGCAGTACTTC.

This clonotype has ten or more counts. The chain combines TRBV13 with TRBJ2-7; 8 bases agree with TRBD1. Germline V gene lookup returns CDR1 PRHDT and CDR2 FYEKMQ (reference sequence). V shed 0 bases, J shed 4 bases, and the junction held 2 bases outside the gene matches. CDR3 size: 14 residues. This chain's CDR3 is CASSLGRTGYEQYF. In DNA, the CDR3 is TGTGCCAGCAGCTTAGGCCGGACAGGGTACGAGCAGTACTTC. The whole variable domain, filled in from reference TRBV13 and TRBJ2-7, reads AAGVIQSPRHLIKEKRETATLKCYPIPRHDTVYWYQQGPGQDPQFLISFYEKMQSDKGSIPDRFSAQQFSDYHSELNMSSLELGDSALYFCASSLGRTGYEQYFGPGTRLTVT.

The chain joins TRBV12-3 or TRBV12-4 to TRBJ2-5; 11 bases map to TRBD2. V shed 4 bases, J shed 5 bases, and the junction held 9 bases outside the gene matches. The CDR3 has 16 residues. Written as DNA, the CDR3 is TGTGCCAGCAGTTCTAGCGGGGGGCCCCGCGGGGAGACCCAGTACTTC. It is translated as CASSSSGGPRGETQYF.